The rows below give T cell receptor beta chains drawn from one sample of a study of blood T cell repertoires in COVID-19. The data were produced by immunoSEQ multiplex PCR, yet TCRdb's version contains in-frame clones alone and is incomplete. Among fewer than 200,000 clones, about 83% were seen once, and the ten largest hold about 1.6%. Sequenced: peripheral blood. All receptors derive from a human donor in a cohort sampled during active COVID-19. The CDR3 runs from the conserved cysteine through the conserved F or W. D genes are given only for firm matches. Clone size, where shown, is once, few, many, or a class for clones that have expanded.

size	V	D	J	CDR3	DNA
.	TRBV25-1	.	TRBJ1-3	CASSDVSSGNTIYF	TGTGCCAGCAGTGATGTCAGCTCTGGAAACACCATATATTTT
.	TRBV4-2	.	TRBJ1-2	CASSQEGQARNYGYTF	TGTGCCAGCAGCCAAGAAGGTCAGGCACGCAACTATGGCTACACCTTC
.	TRBV18	.	TRBJ2-7	CASSPGGGTIGEQYF	TGTGCCAGCTCACCCGGAGGGGGCACTATTGGCGAGCAGTACTTC
medium-sized	TRBV7-2	.	TRBJ1-4	CASSLELNEKLFF	TGTGCCAGCAGCTTAGAGCTTAATGAAAAACTGTTTTTT
.	TRBV6-1	.	TRBJ2-1	CASREARGSVINEQFF	TGTGCCAGCAGGGAAGCCCGCGGTAGTGTGATCAATGAGCAGTTCTTC
.	TRBV12-3/TRBV12-4	.	TRBJ2-7	CASTQDSYEQYF	TGTGCCAGCACCCAAGACAGCTACGAGCAGTACTTC
.	TRBV11-2	TRBD2	TRBJ2-3	CASVAGGTQYF	TGTGCCAGCGTCGCGGGGGGTACGCAGTATTTT
.	TRBV6-5	TRBD1	TRBJ2-7	CASRRRDRAYEQYF	TGTGCCAGCAGGCGCCGGGACAGGGCCTACGAGCAGTACTTC
.	TRBV6-4	.	TRBJ1-2	CATFLGGYGYTF	TGTGCCACCTTCCTCGGCGGCTATGGCTACACCTTC
.	TRBV11-2	TRBD1	TRBJ2-7	CASSLGGTGNMYEQYF	TGTGCCAGCAGCTTAGGGGGGACAGGGAATATGTACGAGCAGTACTTC
.	TRBV28	TRBD1	TRBJ1-2	CASSSGQGTHGYTF	TGTGCCAGCAGTTCGGGACAGGGAACCCATGGCTACACCTTC
.	TRBV6-5	.	TRBJ1-2	CASSYSYRNYGYTF	TGTGCCAGCAGTTACTCGTACAGGAACTATGGCTACACCTTC
.	TRBV9	TRBD2	TRBJ2-1	CASSVRGTSANNEQFF	TGTGCCAGCAGCGTCCGGGGGACTAGCGCGAACAATGAGCAGTTCTTC
.	TRBV7-9	.	TRBJ1-5	CASSREEGGRNQPQHF	TGTGCCAGCAGCCGGGAGGAGGGCGGGCGCAATCAGCCCCAGCATTTT
.	TRBV19	.	TRBJ2-7	CASTARAHDASYEQYF	TGTGCCAGTACTGCGCGGGCCCACGACGCCTCCTACGAGCAGTACTTC
.	TRBV5-6	TRBD2	TRBJ2-7	CASSLPRTSNEQYF	TGTGCCAGCAGCTTGCCCCGGACTAGCAACGAGCAGTACTTC
.	TRBV4-3	TRBD1	TRBJ1-1	CASSQTGGSEAFF	TGCGCCAGCAGCCAAACAGGGGGCAGTGAAGCTTTCTTT
.	TRBV28	.	TRBJ1-3	CASSPGGDGNTIYF	TGTGCCAGCAGTCCCGGGGGGGATGGAAACACCATATATTTT
.	TRBV7-9	TRBD1	TRBJ2-7	CASSSPTGTVVYEQYF	TGTGCCAGCAGCTCACCCACTGGGACAGTGGTCTACGAGCAGTACTTC
.	TRBV10-3	.	TRBJ2-3	CAISDRDTQYF	TGTGCCATCAGTGATCGGGATACGCAGTATTTT
.	TRBV19	TRBD1	TRBJ2-7	CASSIPGTGRYEQYF	TGTGCCAGTAGTATCCCCGGGACAGGGCGGTACGAGCAGTACTTC
.	TRBV28	.	TRBJ1-2	CASSLKSSTTYGYTF	TGTGCCAGCAGTTTAAAAAGTAGCACGACCTATGGCTACACCTTC
.	TRBV4-3	TRBD2	TRBJ2-7	CASSQELPGTSGVHEQYF	TGCGCCAGCAGCCAAGAACTTCCCGGGACTAGCGGGGTCCACGAGCAGTACTTC
.	TRBV4-1	.	TRBJ2-7	CASSQESTGSSYEQYF	TGCGCCAGCAGCCAAGAATCAACGGGGAGCTCCTACGAGCAGTACTTC
.	TRBV7-3	.	TRBJ2-7	CASSSGTLREQYF	TGTGCCAGCAGCTCCGGGACACTTCGGGAGCAGTACTTC
.	TRBV7-2	TRBD1	TRBJ2-7	CASSLDRWLQYF	TGTGCCAGCAGCCTGGACAGGTGGTTACAGTACTTC
few	TRBV7-2	TRBD2	TRBJ2-5	CASSSAGGPETQYF	TGTGCCAGCAGCTCGGCGGGGGGGCCTGAGACCCAGTACTTC
.	TRBV6-5	.	TRBJ1-1	CASSYGAAWGTEAFF	TGTGCCAGCAGTTACGGGGCAGCGTGGGGCACTGAAGCTTTCTTT
.	TRBV19	.	TRBJ1-5	CASGNPGNQPQHF	TGTGCCAGCGGCAACCCGGGGAATCAGCCCCAGCATTTT
.	TRBV7-9	TRBD1	TRBJ1-2	CASSLAVGGSGYGYTF	TGTGCCAGCAGCTTAGCGGTAGGGGGCAGTGGCTATGGCTACACCTTC
.	TRBV29-1	TRBD1	TRBJ2-5	CSVEGTVQETQYF	TGCAGCGTTGAGGGGACAGTTCAAGAGACCCAGTACTTC
.	TRBV27	.	TRBJ2-7	CASSSSGLYEQYF	TGTGCCAGCAGTTCGAGCGGCCTCTACGAGCAGTACTTC
.	TRBV6-2/TRBV6-3	TRBD2	TRBJ2-5	CASSYLLAGGRETQYF	TGTGCCAGCAGTTACCTTCTAGCGGGGGGCCGAGAGACCCAGTACTTC
.	TRBV29-1	.	TRBJ2-3	CSVGQGQTDTQYF	TGCAGCGTTGGTCAGGGCCAAACAGATACGCAGTATTTT
.	TRBV28	TRBD2	TRBJ2-7	CASSSETSGSYEQYF	TGTGCCAGCAGTTCCGAGACTAGCGGGTCCTACGAGCAGTACTTC
.	TRBV18	TRBD1	TRBJ2-7	CASSRTGYEQYF	TGTGCCAGCTCCCGGACAGGGTACGAGCAGTACTTC
.	TRBV7-2	.	TRBJ2-5	CASSPEYYQETQYF	TGTGCCAGCAGCCCCGAGTACTACCAAGAGACCCAGTACTTC
.	TRBV9	.	TRBJ2-7	CASSFGGLGEYEQYF	TGTGCCAGCAGCTTTGGGGGCCTGGGGGAGTACGAGCAGTACTTC
.	TRBV6-5	TRBD1	TRBJ1-3	CASSYSKTGRGNTIYF	TGTGCCAGCAGTTACTCGAAGACAGGGAGAGGAAACACCATATATTTT
once	TRBV4-1	TRBD1	TRBJ1-4	CASSQEASGQGAFVNEKLFF	TGCGCCAGCAGCCAAGAAGCGAGCGGACAGGGGGCGTTCGTTAATGAAAAACTGTTTTTT
many	TRBV19	.	TRBJ1-5	CASSILKQNQPQHF	TGTGCCAGTAGTATTCTAAAACAGAATCAGCCCCAGCATTTT
.	TRBV28	.	TRBJ1-4	CASSLEWQGIEKLFF	TGTGCCAGCAGTTTAGAATGGCAGGGAATCGAAAAACTGTTTTTT
.	TRBV29-1	.	TRBJ1-5	CSALTGRNQPQHF	TGCAGCGCTCTGACAGGTCGCAATCAGCCCCAGCATTTT
.	TRBV27	TRBD1	TRBJ1-1	CASRRQGNTEAFF	TGTGCCAGCAGAAGACAGGGGAACACTGAAGCTTTCTTT
.	TRBV5-1	.	TRBJ1-4	CASSEDRLKSKLFF	TGCGCCAGCAGCGAAGACAGGTTAAAGTCTAAACTGTTTTTT
.	TRBV3-1/TRBV3-2	TRBD2	TRBJ2-7	CASSHPGLAGGPHYEQYF	TGTGCCAGCAGCCACCCGGGACTAGCGGGAGGACCCCACTACGAGCAGTACTTC
.	TRBV29-1	TRBD2	TRBJ2-4	CSALIGTSGSAKNIQYF	TGCAGCGCCCTCATAGGGACTAGCGGGAGTGCCAAAAACATTCAGTACTTC
.	TRBV3-1/TRBV3-2	TRBD1	TRBJ1-2	CASSQGAGGGYTF	TGTGCCAGCAGCCAAGGGGCAGGGGGAGGCTACACCTTC
.	TRBV6-6	TRBD1	TRBJ1-2	CASSSGQEAQAYGYTF	TGTGCCAGCAGTTCGGGACAGGAGGCTCAGGCCTATGGCTACACCTTC
.	TRBV7-6	.	TRBJ2-1	CASSKDSFYNEQFF	TGTGCCAGCAGCAAGGACAGCTTTTACAATGAGCAGTTCTTC
.	TRBV21-1	.	TRBJ2-7	CASHGSRISQGGREGDEQYF	TGTGCCAGCCACGGGTCGAGAATATCCCAGGGAGGGAGAGAGGGGGACGAGCAGTACTTC
.	TRBV10-2	.	TRBJ1-6	CASSESGRNSPLHF	TGCGCCAGCAGTGAGTCGGGGAGGAATTCACCCCTCCACTTT
.	TRBV18	.	TRBJ2-7	CASSPLPAGFEQYF	TGTGCCAGCTCACCCCTTCCGGCGGGTTTCGAGCAGTACTTC